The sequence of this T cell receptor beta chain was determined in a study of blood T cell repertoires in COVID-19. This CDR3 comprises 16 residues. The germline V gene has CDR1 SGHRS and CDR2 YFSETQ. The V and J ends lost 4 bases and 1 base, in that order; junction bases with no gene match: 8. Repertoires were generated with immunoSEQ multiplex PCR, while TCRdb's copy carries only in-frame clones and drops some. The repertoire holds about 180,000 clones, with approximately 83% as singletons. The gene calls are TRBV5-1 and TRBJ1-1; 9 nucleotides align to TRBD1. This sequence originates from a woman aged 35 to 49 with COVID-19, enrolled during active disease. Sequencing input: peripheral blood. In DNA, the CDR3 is TGCGCCAGCAGCACCGGACAGGGGTCGACGAACACTGAAGCTTTCTTT. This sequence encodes CASSTGQGSTNTEAFF.